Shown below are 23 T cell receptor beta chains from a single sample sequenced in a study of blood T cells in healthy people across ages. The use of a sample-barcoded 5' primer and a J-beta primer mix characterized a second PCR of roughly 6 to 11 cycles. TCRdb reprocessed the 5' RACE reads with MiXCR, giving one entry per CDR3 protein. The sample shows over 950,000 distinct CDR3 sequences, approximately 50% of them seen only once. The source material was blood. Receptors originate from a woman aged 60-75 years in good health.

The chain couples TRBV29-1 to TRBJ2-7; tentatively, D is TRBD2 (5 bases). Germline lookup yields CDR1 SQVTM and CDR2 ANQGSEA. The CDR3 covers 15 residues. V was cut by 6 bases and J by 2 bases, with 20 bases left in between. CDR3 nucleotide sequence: TGCAGCGTGAGTGGCGGGCCTACCCCGGCCTACGAGCAGTACTTC. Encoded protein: CSVSGGPTPAYEQYF.

CDR3 nucleotide sequence: TGTGCCTGGAGTGTTTTTCCTAGCCCCGTTTCCAAAAACATTCAGTACTTC. It yields the protein CAWSVFPSPVSKNIQYF. The rearrangement links TRBV30 to TRBJ2-4; perhaps TRBD2 as D (5 bases). The germline gives CDR1 GTSNPN, CDR2 SVGIG (reference sequence). The CDR3 sequence is 17 residues long. With 0 bases removed from V and 2 bases from J, the gap between germline ends came to 17 bases.

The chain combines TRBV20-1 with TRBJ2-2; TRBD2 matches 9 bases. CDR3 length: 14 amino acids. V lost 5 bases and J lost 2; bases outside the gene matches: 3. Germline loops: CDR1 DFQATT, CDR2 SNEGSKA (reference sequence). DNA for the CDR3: TGCAGTGCTCGACTAGCGGTTAACACCGGGGAGCTGTTTTTT. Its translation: CSARLAVNTGELFF.

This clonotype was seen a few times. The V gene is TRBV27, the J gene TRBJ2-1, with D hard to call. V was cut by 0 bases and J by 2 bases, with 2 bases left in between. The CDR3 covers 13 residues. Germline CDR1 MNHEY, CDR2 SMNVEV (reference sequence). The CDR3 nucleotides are TGTGCCAGCAGTTTATCCCCCTACAATGAGCAGTTCTTC. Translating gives CASSLSPYNEQFF.

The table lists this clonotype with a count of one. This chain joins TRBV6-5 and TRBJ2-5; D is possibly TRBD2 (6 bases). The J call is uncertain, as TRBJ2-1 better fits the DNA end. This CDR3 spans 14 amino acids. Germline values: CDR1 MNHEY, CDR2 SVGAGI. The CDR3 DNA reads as TGTGCCAGCAGCCCCTCCTTCTGGGGGGTGACCCAGTTCTTC. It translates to CASSPSFWGVTQFF.

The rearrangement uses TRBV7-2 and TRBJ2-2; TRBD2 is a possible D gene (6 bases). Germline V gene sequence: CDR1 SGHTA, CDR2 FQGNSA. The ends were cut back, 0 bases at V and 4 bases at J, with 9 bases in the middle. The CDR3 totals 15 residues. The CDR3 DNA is TGTGCCAGCAGCTTAGCTCCGACTAGCACCGGGGAGCTGTTTTTT. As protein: CASSLAPTSTGELFF.

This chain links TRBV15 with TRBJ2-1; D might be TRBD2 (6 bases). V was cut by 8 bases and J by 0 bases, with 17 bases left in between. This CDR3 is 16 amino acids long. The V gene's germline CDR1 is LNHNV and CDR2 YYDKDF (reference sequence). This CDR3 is CATEFTSRFSYNEQFF. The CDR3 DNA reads TGTGCCACCGAGTTTACTAGCAGATTCTCCTACAATGAGCAGTTCTTC.

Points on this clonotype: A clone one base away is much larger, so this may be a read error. The CDR3 nucleotides read TGTGCCAGCAGCCAAGTTCCAGAGACCCAGTACTTC. Amino acids: CASSQVPETQYF. The chain is built from TRBV14 and TRBJ2-5; no clear D. V lost 1 base, J lost 4 bases, and 4 bases lay in between. In germline, CDR1 is SGHDN, CDR2 FVKESK. This CDR3 has 12 residues.

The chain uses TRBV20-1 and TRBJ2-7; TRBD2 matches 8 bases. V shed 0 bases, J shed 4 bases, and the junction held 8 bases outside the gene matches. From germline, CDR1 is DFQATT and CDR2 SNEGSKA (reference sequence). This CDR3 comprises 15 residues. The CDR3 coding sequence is TGCAGTGCTAGAGATCTGACTAGCGACCCGTACGAGCAGTACTTC. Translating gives CSARDLTSDPYEQYF.

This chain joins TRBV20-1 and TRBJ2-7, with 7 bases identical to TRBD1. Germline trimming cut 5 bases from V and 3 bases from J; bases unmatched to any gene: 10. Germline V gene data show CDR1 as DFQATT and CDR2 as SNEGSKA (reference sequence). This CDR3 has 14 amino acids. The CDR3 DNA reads TGCAGTGCTCCCCGGGACAGCCTATTCTACGAGCAGTACTTC. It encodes CSAPRDSLFYEQYF.

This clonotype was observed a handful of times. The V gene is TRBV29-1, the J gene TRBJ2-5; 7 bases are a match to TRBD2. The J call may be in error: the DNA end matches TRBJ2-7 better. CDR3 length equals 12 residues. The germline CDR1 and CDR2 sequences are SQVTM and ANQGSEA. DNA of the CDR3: TGCAGCGTTGGGCGGCCGGGGGGCGAGCAGTACTTC. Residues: CSVGRPGGEQYF.

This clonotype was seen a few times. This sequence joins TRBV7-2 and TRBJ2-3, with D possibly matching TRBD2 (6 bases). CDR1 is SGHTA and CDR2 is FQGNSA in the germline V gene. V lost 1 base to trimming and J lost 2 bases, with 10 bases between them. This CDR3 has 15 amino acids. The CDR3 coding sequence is TGTGCCAGCAGCTTAGATCCTAGCGACACAGATACGCAGTATTTT. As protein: CASSLDPSDTDTQYF.

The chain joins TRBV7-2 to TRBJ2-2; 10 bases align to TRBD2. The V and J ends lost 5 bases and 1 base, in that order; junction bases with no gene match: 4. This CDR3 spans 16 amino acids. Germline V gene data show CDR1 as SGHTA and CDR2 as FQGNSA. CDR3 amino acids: CASSPPSGRNTGELFF. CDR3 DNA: TGTGCCAGCAGCCCTCCTAGCGGGAGGAACACCGGGGAGCTGTTTTTT.

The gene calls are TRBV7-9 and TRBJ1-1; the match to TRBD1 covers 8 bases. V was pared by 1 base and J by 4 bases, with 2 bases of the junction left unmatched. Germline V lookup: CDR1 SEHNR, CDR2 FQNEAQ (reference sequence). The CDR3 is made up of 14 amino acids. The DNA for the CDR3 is TGTGCCAGCAGCTTAGACACAGGGGGCACTGAAGCTTTCTTT. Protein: CASSLDTGGTEAFF.

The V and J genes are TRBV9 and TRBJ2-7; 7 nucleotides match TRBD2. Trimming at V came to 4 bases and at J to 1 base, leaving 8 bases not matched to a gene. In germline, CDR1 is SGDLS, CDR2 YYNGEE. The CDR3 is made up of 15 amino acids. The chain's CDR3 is CASSPRGAGSYEQYF. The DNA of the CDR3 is TGTGCCAGCAGCCCCCGGGGAGCGGGATCCTACGAGCAGTACTTC.

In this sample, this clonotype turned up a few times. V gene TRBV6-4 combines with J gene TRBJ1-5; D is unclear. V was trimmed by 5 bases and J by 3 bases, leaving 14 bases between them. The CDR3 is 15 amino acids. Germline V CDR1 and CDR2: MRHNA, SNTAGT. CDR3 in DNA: TGTGCCAGCAGTCCCACCTCCGGGCCCAATCAGCCCCAGCATTTT. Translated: CASSPTSGPNQPQHF.

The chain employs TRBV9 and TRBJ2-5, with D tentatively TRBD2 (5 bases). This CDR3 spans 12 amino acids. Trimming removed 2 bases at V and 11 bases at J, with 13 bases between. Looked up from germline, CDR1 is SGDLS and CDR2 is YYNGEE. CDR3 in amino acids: CASSVEFGEQYF. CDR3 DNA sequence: TGTGCCAGCAGCGTCGAGTTTGGGGAGCAGTACTTC.

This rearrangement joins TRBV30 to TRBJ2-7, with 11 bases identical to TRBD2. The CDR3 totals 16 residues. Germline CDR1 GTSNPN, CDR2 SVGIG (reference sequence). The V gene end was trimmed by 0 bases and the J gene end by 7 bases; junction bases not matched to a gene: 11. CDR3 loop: CAWSVQLAGVSIEQYF. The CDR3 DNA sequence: TGTGCCTGGAGTGTACAACTAGCGGGAGTTTCGATTGAGCAGTACTTC.

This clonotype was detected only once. CDR3 nucleotide sequence: TGCAGTGCCGAGGCAGGACACCGCTCTGGGGCCAACGTCCTGACTTTC. Residues: CSAEAGHRSGANVLTF. The chain joins TRBV20-1 to TRBJ2-6; D perhaps matches TRBD1 (5 bases). This CDR3 spans 16 amino acids. V lost 6 bases and J lost 0, with 15 bases in between. Per the germline V gene, CDR1 is DFQATT and CDR2 is SNEGSKA (reference sequence).

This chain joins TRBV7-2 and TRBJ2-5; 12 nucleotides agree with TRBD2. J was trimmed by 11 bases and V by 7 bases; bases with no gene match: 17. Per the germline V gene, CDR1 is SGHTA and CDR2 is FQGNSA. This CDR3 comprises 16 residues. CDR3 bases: TGTGCCAGCACATTAGACCGGACTAGCGGGGTCAATGAGCAGTACTTC. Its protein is CASTLDRTSGVNEQYF.

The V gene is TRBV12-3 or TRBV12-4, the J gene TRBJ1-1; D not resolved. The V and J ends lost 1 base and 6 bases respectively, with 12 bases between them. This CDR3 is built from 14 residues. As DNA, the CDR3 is TGTGCCAGCAGTTTAGTTGAGCCATTCGCTGAAGCTTTCTTT. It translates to CASSLVEPFAEAFF.

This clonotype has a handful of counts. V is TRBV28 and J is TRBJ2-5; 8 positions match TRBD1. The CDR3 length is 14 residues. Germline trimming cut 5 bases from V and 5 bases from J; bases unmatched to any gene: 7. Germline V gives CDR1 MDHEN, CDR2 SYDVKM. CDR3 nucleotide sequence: TGTGCCAGCAGTCTGCAGGGGGCTTGGGAGACCCAGTACTTC. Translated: CASSLQGAWETQYF.

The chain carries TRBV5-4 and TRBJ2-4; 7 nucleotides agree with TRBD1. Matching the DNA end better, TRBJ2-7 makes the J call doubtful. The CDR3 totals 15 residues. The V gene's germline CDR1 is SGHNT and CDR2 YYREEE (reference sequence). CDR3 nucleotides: TGTGCCAGCAGCTCCCCGGGACAGAGCACCTACGAGCAGTACTTC. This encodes CASSSPGQSTYEQYF.